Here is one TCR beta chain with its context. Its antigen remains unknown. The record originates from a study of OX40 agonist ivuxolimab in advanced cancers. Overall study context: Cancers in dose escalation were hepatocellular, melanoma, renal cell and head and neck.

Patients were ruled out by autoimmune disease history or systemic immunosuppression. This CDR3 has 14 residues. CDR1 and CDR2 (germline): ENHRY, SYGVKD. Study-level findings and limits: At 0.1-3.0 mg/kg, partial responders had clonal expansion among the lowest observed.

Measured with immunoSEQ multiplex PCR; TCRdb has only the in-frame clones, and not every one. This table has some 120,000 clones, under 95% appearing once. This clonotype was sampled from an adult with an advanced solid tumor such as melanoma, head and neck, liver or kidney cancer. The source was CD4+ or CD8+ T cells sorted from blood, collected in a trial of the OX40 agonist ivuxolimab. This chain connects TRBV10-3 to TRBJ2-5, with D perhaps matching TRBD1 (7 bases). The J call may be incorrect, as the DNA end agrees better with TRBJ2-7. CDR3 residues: CAISELQGRYEQYF. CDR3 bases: TGTGCCATCAGTGAATTACAGGGGAGGTACGAGCAGTACTTC.